This TCR beta chain comes out of a study of CD8 T cells in ankylosing spondylitis. CDR1 and CDR2 from the germline V gene are DFQATT and SNEGSKA (reference sequence). With 2 bases clipped from V and 3 bases from J, the junction kept 8 bases outside the gene matches. The CDR3 length is 16 residues. TCRdb independently ran MiXCR on the 5' RACE reads; one entry per CDR3 protein. The table includes 250,000 or so distinct CDR3 sequences, about 24% detected once. The sequenced sample was blood, either unsorted or a sorted T cell fraction (not recorded which). The clonotype comes from a male donor with ankylosing spondylitis or in good health (not recorded which). The chain employs TRBV20-1 and TRBJ2-7; 12 positions match TRBD1. This chain's CDR3 is CSARSPGQGAGYEQYF. The CDR3 nucleotides read TGCAGTGCTAGATCTCCGGGACAGGGGGCCGGCTACGAGCAGTACTTC.